Listed below are T cell receptor beta chains from one sample, sequenced in a study of cytomegalovirus exposure and HLA in healthy donors. The protocol was immunoSEQ multiplex PCR, while the TCRdb copy is restricted to in-frame clones and leaves out a portion. The sample has more than 80,000 clones, 65% to 80% seen once. Sample: PBMCs. These receptors originate from a woman in her 70s in good health and CMV-seropositive. CDR3s include the opening cysteine and the closing phenylalanine or tryptophan. The D gene is left open where the match is weak. Rows give clone size only sometimes, using once, few, many, or a class for an expanded clone.

D gene,clone size,V gene,CDR3 protein
.,.,TRBV7-2,CASALAGHEQYF
.,.,TRBV6-5,CASRDRENTEAFF
TRBD1,.,TRBV2,CASSFDRGGFGEKLFF
.,once,TRBV7-9,CASSEKSRGWHEKLFF
.,.,TRBV7-8,CASSLDTNTDTQYF
TRBD1,few,TRBV10-2,CASNRQGSNEQYF
.,.,TRBV27,CASSLWAGKEYGYTF
.,.,TRBV7-2,CASSRGTGELFF
TRBD2,few,TRBV11-2,CASKPLAGPYEQYF
TRBD2,.,TRBV28,CASSLSGASSYNEQFF
.,.,TRBV5-1,CASSFRGQDNSPLHF
.,few,TRBV28,CASSSGGGEILGYTF
.,.,TRBV21-1,CASSNSETLSSYNEQFF
TRBD2,.,TRBV27,CTSSAGTKGSGELFF
.,.,TRBV7-9,CASSLRGYDSPLHF
TRBD1,.,TRBV6-5,CASSSETGGDNEQFF
TRBD1,.,TRBV2,CASSTPAATGYKGNQPQHF
TRBD1,few,TRBV11-2,CASSHRGRSTGELFF
.,once,TRBV18,CASSPPGGGRDEQYF
TRBD1,.,TRBV4-1,CASSQALGQGNTGELFF
.,.,TRBV18,CASSITSDGKAEAFF
.,.,TRBV30,CAWSKGRYEQYF
.,.,TRBV27,CASSLLIPSSYNEQFF
TRBD2,.,TRBV29-1,CSVEEIYASGGYNEQFF
.,.,TRBV2,CASRNLGLAQETQYF
.,.,TRBV11-2,CASSLGLSSYNEQFF
.,.,TRBV6-5,CASRREFFTGELFF
.,.,TRBV30,CAWSHLTTNEKLFF
.,.,TRBV6-6,CASSYDTRVSNQPQHF
TRBD1,.,TRBV7-8,CASSPDRVGNQPQHF
TRBD2,.,TRBV2,CASRIGTSFYEQYF
TRBD2,.,TRBV4-1,CASLGTRIGTQFF
TRBD2,.,TRBV27,CASTSGGTSGAYNEQFF
TRBD1,.,TRBV19,CASTMRAQGLQPQHF
TRBD2,.,TRBV27,CASSLSLTSGGFSYEQYF
.,.,TRBV19,CASRPQGLNTEAFF
TRBD1,.,TRBV4-2,CASSQTPGTGGRHEQFF
.,.,TRBV5-1,CASSRPGYNEQFF
.,.,TRBV28,CASFVSNQPQHF
.,.,TRBV19,CASSITWGRKEKLFF
.,.,TRBV5-1,CASSLTGRYSYEQYF
TRBD2,.,TRBV7-8,CASSLWGRLAGTNNEQYF
TRBD2,.,TRBV19,CASSRTSGTDTQYF
TRBD2,.,TRBV2,CASSYRDYQETQYF
TRBD1,.,TRBV5-1,CASSIGTGKRGEAFF
TRBD2,.,TRBV7-2,CASRARGGSDTQYF
TRBD2,.,TRBV11-2,CASRPTTLAGGLSYNEQFF
.,.,TRBV30,CAWAPGTEAFF
.,few,TRBV9,CASSPREDYGYTF
TRBD1,.,TRBV9,CASSAGQGAGQPQHF
.,.,TRBV15,CATSRDIAETEAFF
.,few,TRBV6-5,CASTLLRQGNSPLHF
TRBD2,few,TRBV5-1,CASSSGNPTDTQYF
.,.,TRBV7-2,CASSLSGVSHEQYF
TRBD2,.,TRBV6-5,CASRTLAGTPDTQYF